This T cell receptor beta chain was captured in a study of OX40 agonist ivuxolimab in advanced cancers. Study summary: One hepatocellular carcinoma and two cutaneous melanoma patients partially responded.

Comments on this clone: Its antigen is as yet unknown.

CDR1 is SGHTA, CDR2 FQGTGA, per germline. V gave up 3 bases and J gave up 7 bases, with 12 bases separating them. The length of the CDR3 is 14 residues. Only in-frame clones appear in the TCRdb table, and some are missing; sequencing was by immunoSEQ multiplex PCR. Among under 65,000 clones listed, about 88% were seen once. Study-level results: Dose levels from 0.1 to 3.0 mg/kg saw CD4+ and CD8+ blood T cells expand clonally by week 6.

Material: CD4+ or CD8+ T cells sorted from blood, obtained in a trial of the OX40 agonist ivuxolimab. The chain couples TRBV7-3 to TRBJ2-2, with D possibly being TRBD1 (5 bases). The clonotype originates from an adult with an advanced solid tumor such as melanoma, head and neck, liver or kidney cancer. This CDR3 is CASSFQGSSGELFF. For the CDR3, the DNA is TGTGCCAGCAGCTTCCAGGGAAGCAGCGGGGAGCTGTTTTTT.